One and the same sample provided the 21 T cell receptor beta chains below, sequenced in a study of control samples from healthy donors and cancer patients. Sequenced by immunoSEQ multiplex PCR; TCRdb stores in-frame clones only, minus some. The sample lists approximately 100,000 clones, 92% occurring once. The sequencing sample was made of blood. All receptors derive from a human donor in good health. The donor label of this sample is uncertain.

The rearrangement links TRBV28 to TRBJ2-2; D is uncertain. The CDR3 totals 16 residues. V dropped 3 bases and J dropped 0 bases, with 11 bases sitting between them. Germline V gene lookup returns CDR1 MDHEN and CDR2 SYDVKM. The chain's CDR3 is CASSLDGNSNTGELFF. CDR3 sequence (DNA): TGTGCCAGCAGTTTGGATGGGAATTCGAACACCGGGGAGCTGTTTTTT.

V gene TRBV1 combines with J gene TRBJ2-1; the table's D call of TRBD2 was not tested on the DNA. TRBV1 is listed as a pseudogene. The CDR3 totals 14 residues. The CDR3 bases are TGCACCAGCAGCCACGCGGGGGGGCGTTGTGAGCAGTTCTTC. This translates into CTSSHAGGRCEQFF.

This clone came up once. The rearrangement links TRBV7-8 to TRBJ1-1; D remains unclear. CDR1 is SGHVS, CDR2 FQNEAQ, per germline. This CDR3 comprises 13 residues. Trimming removed 1 base at V and 5 bases at J, with 8 bases between. CDR3 region: CASSLGMATEAFF. The CDR3 DNA follows: TGTGCCAGCAGCTTAGGGATGGCGACTGAAGCTTTCTTT.

The chain joins TRBV19 to TRBJ2-5; TRBD2 is a possible D gene (6 bases). The germline CDR1 and CDR2 sequences are LNHDA and SQIVND (reference sequence). V lost 5 bases, J lost 5 bases, and 21 bases lay in between. The length of the CDR3 is 16 residues. CDR3 sequence: CASSWTGTSNGETQYF. The DNA of the CDR3 is TGTGCCAGTAGTTGGACCGGGACTTCAAACGGGGAGACCCAGTACTTC.

The gene calls are TRBV24-1 and TRBJ1-5; D uncertain. CDR1 is KGHDR, CDR2 SFDVKD, per germline. Trimming removed 4 bases at V and 4 bases at J, with 10 bases between. The CDR3 is made up of 14 amino acids. The CDR3, as DNA: TGTGCCACCAGTGACGCAGCCGGAAATCAGCCCCAGCATTTT. This codes for CATSDAAGNQPQHF.

The V gene is TRBV4-2, the J gene TRBJ1-2; D perhaps matches TRBD1 (6 bases). The CDR3 is 15 amino acids. Trimming left V 0 bases short and J 6 bases short, with 14 bases between. Germline CDR1 LGHNA, CDR2 YNFKEQ. As DNA, the CDR3 is TGTGCCAGCAGCCAAGAGCACCAGGGGAGGAATGGCTACACCTTC. Its translation is CASSQEHQGRNGYTF.

The chain couples TRBV5-5 to TRBJ2-5; no definite D call. In germline, CDR1 is SGHKS, CDR2 YYEKEE (reference sequence). The CDR3 covers 14 residues. V lost 2 bases and J 4 bases, leaving 12 bases between the germline ends. The DNA of the CDR3 is TGTGCCAGCAGCTTAGCGTTGGGTGCAGAGACCCAGTACTTC. Translating gives CASSLALGAETQYF.

Only one count was recorded for this clone. J is TRBJ2-7 and V is TRBV11-2, with D possibly matching TRBD2 (5 bases). This CDR3 is 9 amino acids long. Germline CDR1 reads SGHAT; CDR2 reads FQNNGV. The chain's CDR3 is CATSYEQYV. CDR3 DNA sequence: TGTGCTACTAGTTACGAGCAGTACGTC.

V gene TRBV27 combines with J gene TRBJ1-6; no clear D gene. This CDR3 has 14 amino acids. V was clipped by 5 bases and J by 0 bases, with 5 bases between them. CDR1 and CDR2 (germline): MNHEY, SMNVEV (reference sequence). The DNA for the CDR3 is TGTGCCAGCAGTATAAGCTCCTATAATTCACCCCTCCACTTT. As protein: CASSISSYNSPLHF.

This clone showed up just a few times. The chain has TRBV28 and TRBJ2-3; a possible D gene is TRBD1 (6 bases). This CDR3 contains 15 residues. Germline CDR1 is MDHEN and CDR2 is SYDVKM. The V end lost 4 bases, the J end lost 6 bases, and 17 bases lay between the germline ends. CDR3 DNA: TGTGCCAGCAGTTCCGACAGGACGCTGTTGGATACGCAGTATTTT. Its translation: CASSSDRTLLDTQYF.

The V and J genes are TRBV2 and TRBJ1-2; 7 bases align to TRBD1. Germline CDR1 is SNHLY and CDR2 is FYNNEI. V dropped 1 base and J dropped 2; count of bases not matched to a gene: 1. The CDR3 extends over 14 amino acids. The CDR3 here is CASSEEGQNYGYTF. The CDR3 nucleotides read TGTGCCAGCAGTGAAGAGGGACAGAACTATGGCTACACCTTC.

Only one count was recorded for this clone. The V gene is TRBV5-1, the J gene TRBJ2-7; D is unresolved. V was cut by 5 bases and J by 4 bases, with 7 bases left in between. The CDR3 runs to 11 residues. Germline V gene data show CDR1 as SGHRS and CDR2 as YFSETQ. The CDR3 nucleotides read TGCGCCAGCAGTTCTGGTTACGAGCAGTACTTC. This codes for CASSSGYEQYF.

This chain joins TRBV7-9 and TRBJ2-7, with D perhaps matching TRBD1 (6 bases). V gave up 5 bases and J gave up 2 bases, with 13 bases separating them. Germline V gene sequence: CDR1 SEHNR, CDR2 FQNEAQ (reference sequence). The CDR3 totals 14 residues. DNA for the CDR3: TGTGCCAGCAGCGAAACAGGGCGGGCCTACGAGCAGTACGTC. Its translation: CASSETGRAYEQYV.

This rearrangement joins TRBV6-5 to TRBJ1-1; possible D gene TRBD1, 5 bases. This CDR3 spans 14 amino acids. Germline V gene lookup returns CDR1 MNHEY and CDR2 SVGAGI. The germline V and J ends were trimmed by 4 bases and 4 bases, with 13 bases remaining between them. The CDR3 DNA follows: TGTGCCAGCAGTTCTGGGGAAGGGGTCACTGAAGCTTTCTTT. Protein: CASSSGEGVTEAFF.

The CDR3, as DNA: TGTGCCAGTAGTACAACAGGGTACGGCTATAATTCACCCCTCCACTTT. Its translation is CASSTTGYGYNSPLHF. The chain couples TRBV19 to TRBJ1-6, with D possibly matching TRBD1 (6 bases). The CDR3 runs 16 residues. The germline CDR1 and CDR2 sequences are LNHDA and SQIVND (reference sequence). Trimming cost V 4 bases and J 3 bases, with 13 bases left between them.

The chain is built from TRBV7-9 and TRBJ2-1; 9 bases agree with TRBD2. J lost 1 base, V lost 5 bases, and 9 bases had no gene match. Germline V gives CDR1 SEHNR, CDR2 FQNEAQ (reference sequence). The CDR3 totals 17 residues. CDR3 DNA: TGTGCCAGCAGCAGAGAGGCGGGGGGGCAGTCCTACAATGAGCAGTTCTTC. Amino acid sequence: CASSREAGGQSYNEQFF.

V and J are TRBV12-3 or TRBV12-4 and TRBJ2-7; D may be TRBD1 or TRBD2 (5 bases each). The CDR3 consists of 13 residues. V was trimmed by 3 bases and J by 3 bases, leaving 9 bases between them. CDR3 loop: CASSLGPLYEQYF. The CDR3 nucleotides are TGTGCCAGCAGTTTGGGACCGCTCTACGAGCAGTACTTC.

The gene calls are TRBV30 and TRBJ1-1; TRBD1 matches 7 bases. Germline-derived CDR1 and CDR2 are GTSNPN and SVGIG (reference sequence). V shed 6 bases, J shed 0 bases, and the junction held 10 bases outside the gene matches. The CDR3 has 15 amino acids. Written as DNA, the CDR3 is TGTGCCTGCCAGAACAGGGGCCTTTTGAACACTGAAGCTTTCTTT. Translating gives CACQNRGLLNTEAFF. The full variable domain, in which reference TRBV30 and TRBJ1-1 provide the parts outside the CDR3, is SQTIHQWPATLVQPVGSPLSLECTVEGTSNPNLYWYRQAAGRGLQLLFYSVGIGQISSEVPQNLSASRPQDRQFILSSKKLLLSDSGFYLCACQNRGLLNTEAFFGQGTRLTVV.

This chain links TRBV7-2 with TRBJ2-2; maybe TRBD2 (6 bases). The V gene's germline CDR1 is SGHTA and CDR2 FQGNSA. The germline V and J ends were trimmed by 1 base and 5 bases, with 11 bases remaining between them. This CDR3 spans 15 amino acids. The chain's CDR3 is CASSLGLVRTGELFF. The CDR3 nucleotides are TGTGCCAGCAGCTTAGGACTAGTTAGGACCGGGGAGCTGTTTTTT.

This chain uses TRBV19 with TRBJ1-4; D is possibly TRBD1 (6 bases). V was clipped by 4 bases and J by 0 bases, with 12 bases between them. The CDR3 runs to 16 residues. The germline V gene has CDR1 LNHDA and CDR2 SQIVND (reference sequence). The DNA of the CDR3 is TGTGCCAGTAGTACCACTAACAGGGCAACTAATGAAAAACTGTTTTTT. It translates to CASSTTNRATNEKLFF. The variable domain in full, with the rest retrieved from reference TRBV19 and TRBJ1-4, is DGGITQSPKYLFRKEGQNVTLSCEQNLNHDAMYWYRQDPGQGLRLIYYSQIVNDFQKGDIAEGYSVSREKKESFPLTVTSAQKNPTAFYLCASSTTNRATNEKLFFGSGTQLSVL.

V is TRBV7-9 and J is TRBJ1-2, with a tentative D call TRBD1 (6 bases). From germline, CDR1 is SEHNR and CDR2 FQNEAQ (reference sequence). The CDR3 is 12 amino acids. The V and J ends lost 6 bases and 2 bases respectively, with 7 bases between them. CDR3 sequence: CASRGQNYGYTF. CDR3 in DNA: TGTGCCAGCAGGGGACAAAACTATGGCTACACCTTC.